This T cell receptor beta chain derives from a study of blood T cell repertoires in COVID-19. The overall study: Sites across the United States, Italy and Spain contributed samples from acute and convalescent COVID-19. In each case, the material was cDNA or gDNA derived from T cells, B-cell-depleted T cells, or PBMCs.

Source study methods: Reference gene primer amplification gave estimated nucleated cell counts. Sequencing used immunoSEQ multiplex PCR; TCRdb keeps in-frame clones, though not all of them. V, J and clone size are taken as reported in that table, and D and trimming were inferred from the DNA itself. This table holds 250,000 or so clones, around 83% found once. The CDR3 consists of 17 residues. V shed 4 bases and J 3 bases; nucleotides not matched to a gene: 8. CDR1 and CDR2 from the germline V gene are LNHDA and SQIVND (reference sequence). V gene TRBV19 combines with J gene TRBJ2-6; 8 nucleotides agree with TRBD1. This TCR was recovered from a woman between 35 and 50 years old who had recovered from COVID-19. Source material: peripheral blood. CDR3 sequence (DNA): TGTGCCAGTAGTAGCCGGACAGGGCCTGTTGGGGCCAACGTCCTGACTTTC. The encoded protein is CASSSRTGPVGANVLTF.